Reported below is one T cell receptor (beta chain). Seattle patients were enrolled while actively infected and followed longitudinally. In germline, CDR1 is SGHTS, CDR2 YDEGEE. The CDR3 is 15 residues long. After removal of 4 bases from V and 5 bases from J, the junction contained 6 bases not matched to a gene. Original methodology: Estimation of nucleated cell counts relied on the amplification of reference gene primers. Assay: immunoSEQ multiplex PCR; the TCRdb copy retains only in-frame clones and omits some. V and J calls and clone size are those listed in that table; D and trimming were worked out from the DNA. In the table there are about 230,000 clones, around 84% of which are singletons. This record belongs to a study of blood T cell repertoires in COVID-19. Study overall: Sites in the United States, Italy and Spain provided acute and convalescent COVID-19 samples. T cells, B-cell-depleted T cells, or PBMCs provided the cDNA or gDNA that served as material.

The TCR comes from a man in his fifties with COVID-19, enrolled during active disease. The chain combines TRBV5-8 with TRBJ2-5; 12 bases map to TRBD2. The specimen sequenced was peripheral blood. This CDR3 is CASSETSGGPETQYF. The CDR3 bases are TGTGCCAGCAGCGAGACTAGCGGGGGACCCGAGACCCAGTACTTC. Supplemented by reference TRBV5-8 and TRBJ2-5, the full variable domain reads EAGVTQSPTHLIKTRGQQATLRCSPISGHTSVYWYQQALGLGLQFLLWYDEGEERNRGNFPPRFSGRQFPNYSSELNVNALELEDSALYLCASSETSGGPETQYFGPGTRLLVL.